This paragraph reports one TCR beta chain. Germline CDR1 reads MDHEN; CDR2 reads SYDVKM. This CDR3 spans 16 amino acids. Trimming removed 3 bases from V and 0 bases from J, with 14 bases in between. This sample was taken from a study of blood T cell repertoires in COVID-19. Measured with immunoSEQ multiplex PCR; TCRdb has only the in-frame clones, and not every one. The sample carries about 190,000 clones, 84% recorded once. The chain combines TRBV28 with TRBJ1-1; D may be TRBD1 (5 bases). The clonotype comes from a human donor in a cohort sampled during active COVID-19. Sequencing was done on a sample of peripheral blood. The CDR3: CASSFPLTGLNTEAFF. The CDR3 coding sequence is TGTGCCAGCAGTTTCCCCCTAACAGGATTGAACACTGAAGCTTTCTTT.